The entry below gives a single T cell receptor (beta chain) sequence along with its context. Different DNA sequences within this sample yield the same CDR3. Germline V gives CDR1 LGHDT, CDR2 YNNKEL (reference sequence). The CDR3 totals 14 residues. V lost 1 base and J lost 4, with 8 bases in between. As handled by the study authors: Researchers report that nucleated cell counts were estimated from reference gene primer amplification. Produced via immunoSEQ multiplex PCR; TCRdb's table is partial and in-frame only. V and J calls and clone size come straight from that table; D and trimming were deduced from the DNA. The sample lists some 350,000 clones; 80% to 90% were seen once. The data are from a study of blood T cell repertoires in COVID-19. The overall study: COVID-19 samples, acute and convalescent, were from the United States, Italy and Spain. PBMCs, B-cell-depleted T cells, or T cells provided the cDNA or gDNA that made up the material.

Those enrolled in Seattle joined during active infection and were followed longitudinally afterward. The sample was peripheral blood. This receptor was obtained from a woman aged 45 to 65 with COVID-19, enrolled during active disease. The J gene is TRBJ1-5, the V gene TRBV3-1 (or the pseudogene TRBV3-2); D is ambiguous. CDR3 sequence (DNA): TGTGCCAGCAGCCAAGGGACGGGGAATCAGCCCCAGCATTTT. This codes for CASSQGTGNQPQHF.